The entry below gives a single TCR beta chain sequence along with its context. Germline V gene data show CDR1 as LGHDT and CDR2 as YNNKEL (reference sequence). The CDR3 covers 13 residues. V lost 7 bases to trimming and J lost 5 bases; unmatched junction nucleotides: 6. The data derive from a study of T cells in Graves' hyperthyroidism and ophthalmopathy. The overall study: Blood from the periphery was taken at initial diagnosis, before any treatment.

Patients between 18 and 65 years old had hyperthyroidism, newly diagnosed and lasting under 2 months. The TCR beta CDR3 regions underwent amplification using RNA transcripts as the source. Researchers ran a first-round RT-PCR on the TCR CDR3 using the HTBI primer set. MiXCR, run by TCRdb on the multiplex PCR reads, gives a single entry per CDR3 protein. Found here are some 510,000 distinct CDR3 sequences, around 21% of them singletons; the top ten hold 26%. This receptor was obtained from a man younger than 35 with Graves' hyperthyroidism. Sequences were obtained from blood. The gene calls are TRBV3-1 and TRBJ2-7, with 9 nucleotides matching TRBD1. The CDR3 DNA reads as TGTGCCAGCAAAAGGACAGGGGCCAACGAGCAGTACTTC. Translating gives CASKRTGANEQYF.